This T cell receptor (beta chain) came from a study of early T cells in non-severe SARS-CoV-2 infection. A few counts support this clonotype. Its cognate antigen is unknown. TCRdb re-called the 5' RACE reads with MiXCR, one entry per CDR3 protein. The data contain 75,000 to 80,000 distinct CDR3 sequences, more than 7.5% of them seen just once; the ten biggest clones take up about 4.6%. The CDR3 runs 14 residues. Looked up from germline, CDR1 is GTSNPN and CDR2 is SVGIG (reference sequence). V lost 6 bases, J lost 3 bases, and 5 bases stayed unmatched. Study conclusions and caveats: Lookups in VDJdb leaned toward anti-spike CD8 responses and missed private and CD4 specificities.

Sequencing input: whole blood. This TCR derives from an adult who was a healthcare worker with PCR-confirmed SARS-CoV-2 infection or an uninfected control (not recorded which). The chain joins TRBV30 to TRBJ2-7; TRBD2 agrees at 13 bases. This CDR3 reads CACLGLAGFYEQYF. The CDR3 bases are TGTGCCTGCTTGGGACTAGCGGGATTCTACGAGCAGTACTTC.